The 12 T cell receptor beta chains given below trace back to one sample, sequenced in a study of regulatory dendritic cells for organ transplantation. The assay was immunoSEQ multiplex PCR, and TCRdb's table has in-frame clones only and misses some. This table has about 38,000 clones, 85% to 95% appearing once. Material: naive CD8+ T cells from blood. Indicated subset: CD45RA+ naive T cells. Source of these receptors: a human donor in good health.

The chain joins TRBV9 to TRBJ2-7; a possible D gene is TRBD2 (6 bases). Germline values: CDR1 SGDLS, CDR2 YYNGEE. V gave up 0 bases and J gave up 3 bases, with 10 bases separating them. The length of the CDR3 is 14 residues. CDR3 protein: CASSVAGDFYEQYF. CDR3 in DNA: TGTGCCAGCAGCGTAGCGGGGGACTTCTACGAGCAGTACTTC. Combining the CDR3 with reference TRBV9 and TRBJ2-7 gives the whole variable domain DSGVTQTPKHLITATGQRVTLRCSPRSGDLSVYWYQQSLDQGLQFLIQYYNGEERAKGNILERFSAQQFPDLHSELNLSSLELGDSALYFCASSVAGDFYEQYFGPGTRLTVT.

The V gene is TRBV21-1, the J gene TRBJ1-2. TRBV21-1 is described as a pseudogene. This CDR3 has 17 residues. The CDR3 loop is CASSKARRRGVNYGYTF. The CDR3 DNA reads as TGTGCCAGCAGCAAAGCGCGGAGGAGGGGCGTTAACTATGGCTACACCTTC.

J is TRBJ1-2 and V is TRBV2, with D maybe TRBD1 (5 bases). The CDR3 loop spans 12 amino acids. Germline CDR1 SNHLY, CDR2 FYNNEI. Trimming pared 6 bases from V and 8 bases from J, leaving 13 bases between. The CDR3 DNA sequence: TGTGCCAGCAGCTCCATCGAGGGGGGCTACACCTTC. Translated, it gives CASSSIEGGYTF.

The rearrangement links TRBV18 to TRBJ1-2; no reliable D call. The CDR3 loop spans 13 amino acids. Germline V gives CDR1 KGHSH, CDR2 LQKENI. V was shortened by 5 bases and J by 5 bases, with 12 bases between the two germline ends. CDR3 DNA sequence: TGTGCCAGCTCAAGCGAGGACCAATATGGCTACACCTTC. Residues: CASSSEDQYGYTF. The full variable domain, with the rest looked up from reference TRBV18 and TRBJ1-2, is NAGVMQNPRHLVRRRGQEARLRCSPMKGHSHVYWYRQLPEEGLKFMVYLQKENIIDESGMPKERFSAEFPKEGPSILRIQQVVRGDSAAYFCASSSEDQYGYTFGSGTRLTVV.

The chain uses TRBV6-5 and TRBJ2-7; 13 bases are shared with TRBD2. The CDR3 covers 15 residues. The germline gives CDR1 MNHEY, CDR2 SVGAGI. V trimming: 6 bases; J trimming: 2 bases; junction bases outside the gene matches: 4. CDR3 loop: CASSQLAGGPYEQYF. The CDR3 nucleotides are TGTGCCAGCAGCCAACTAGCGGGGGGGCCCTACGAGCAGTACTTC.

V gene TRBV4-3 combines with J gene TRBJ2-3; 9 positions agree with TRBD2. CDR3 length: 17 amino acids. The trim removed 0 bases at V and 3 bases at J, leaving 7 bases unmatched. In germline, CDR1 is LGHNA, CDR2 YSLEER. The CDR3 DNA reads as TGCGCCAGCAGCCAAGATGGGCCAGCGGGAGGTACAGATACGCAGTATTTT. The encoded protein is CASSQDGPAGGTDTQYF.

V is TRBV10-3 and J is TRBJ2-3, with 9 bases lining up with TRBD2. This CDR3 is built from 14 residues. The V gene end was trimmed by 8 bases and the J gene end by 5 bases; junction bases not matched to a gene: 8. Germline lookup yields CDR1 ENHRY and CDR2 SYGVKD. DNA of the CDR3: TGTGCCATCGGTCGCGGGAGGGCGGAAGATACGCAGTATTTT. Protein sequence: CAIGRGRAEDTQYF.

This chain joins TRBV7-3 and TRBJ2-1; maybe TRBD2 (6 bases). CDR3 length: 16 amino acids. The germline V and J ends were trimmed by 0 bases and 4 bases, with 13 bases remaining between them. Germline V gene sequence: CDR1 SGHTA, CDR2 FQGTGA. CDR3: CASSLTSSGIYNEQFF. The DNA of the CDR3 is TGTGCCAGCAGCTTAACGAGTAGCGGAATTTACAATGAGCAGTTCTTC.

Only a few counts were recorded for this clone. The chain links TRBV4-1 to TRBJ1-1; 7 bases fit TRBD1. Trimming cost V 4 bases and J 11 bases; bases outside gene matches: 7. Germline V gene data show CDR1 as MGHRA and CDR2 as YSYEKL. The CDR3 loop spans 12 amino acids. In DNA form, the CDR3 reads TGCGCCAGCAGCCCGACAGGGACTTGGGCTTTCTTT. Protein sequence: CASSPTGTWAFF.

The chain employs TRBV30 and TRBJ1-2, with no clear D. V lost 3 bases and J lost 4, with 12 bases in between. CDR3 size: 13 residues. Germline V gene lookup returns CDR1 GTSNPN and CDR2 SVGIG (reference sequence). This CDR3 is CAWSGDTFYGYTF. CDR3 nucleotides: TGTGCCTGGAGCGGAGACACGTTCTATGGCTACACCTTC.

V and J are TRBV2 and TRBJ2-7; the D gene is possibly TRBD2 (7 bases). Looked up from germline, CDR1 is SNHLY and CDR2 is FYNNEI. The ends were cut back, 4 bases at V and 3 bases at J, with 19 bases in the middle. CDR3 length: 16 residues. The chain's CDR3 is CASSGLGGGADYEQYF. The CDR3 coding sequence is TGTGCCAGCAGTGGGCTAGGTGGGGGGGCTGACTACGAGCAGTACTTC.

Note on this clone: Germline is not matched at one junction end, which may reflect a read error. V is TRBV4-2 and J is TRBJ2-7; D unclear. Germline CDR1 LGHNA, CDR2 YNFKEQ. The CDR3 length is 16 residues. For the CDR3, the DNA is TGTGCCAGCAGTCAAGTATCGACCCTTGAGCTGAACGAGCAGTACTTC. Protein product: CASSQVSTLELNEQYF.